One T cell receptor (beta chain) is described in this entry. Its antigen is currently not known. No much larger clone exists at a distance of one base, and base qualities are not known. The immunoSEQ Assay, a bias-controlled multiplex PCR, was used to amplify TCRbeta CDR3 regions from genomic DNA. The authors processed their data as follows. The number of nucleated cells in each sample was estimated by amplification of reference gene primers within the assay. Sequence reads were collapsed and filtered to measure the absolute abundance of every unique TCRbeta CDR3 rearrangement. For each sample, productive Simpson clonality was calculated as the square root of Simpson's diversity index across productive rearrangements. The immuneACCESS repertoire file appears here via TCRdb, limited to in-frame rearrangements. These files lack a portion of the clones; in checked studies, under half of the deficit traces to unresolved V genes, and the cause of the others is not known. V and J calls and clone size are as listed in that table; D and trimming were resolved from the DNA. The sample table shows about 230,000 clones, and more than 65% are seen once. The top ten clonotypes cover roughly 7.9% of the sample.

The data derive from a study of blood T cell repertoires in COVID-19 (dated by TCRdb to the early 2020s). About the investigation overall: Samples covering the acute and convalescent phases of COVID-19 were provided by collaborators in the United States, Italy and Spain. The material from the prospective study consisted of cDNA or gDNA derived from T cells, B-cell-depleted T cells, or PBMCs. Sample metadata almost always included a de-identified subject ID, COVID-19 status, age in years and sex. Subjects who had been exposed to COVID-19, were actively infected with it, or had recovered from it provided the deeply sampled blood TCRbeta repertoires that made up the dataset. Samples were obtained from the ongoing ImmuneRACE study (first 160 participants) and from about 1,300 subjects provided by 6 global collaborators. The repertoires were made available in a free public database intended to serve as a resource for research on the immune response to SARS-CoV-2. Where available, HLA class I and class II types were taken from metadata supplied by the sample provider and were not determined by assay-based typing. Paper-wide results and their limitations: Clinical and demographic metadata were provided uncurated, with the amount varying by source and participant.

Each collaborating institution followed its own protocols to collect whole blood in K2EDTA tubes. For TCRbeta analysis, collaborator samples were shipped as frozen whole blood, as isolated PBMCs, or as DNA extracted from either sample type. After removal of 8 bases from V and 4 bases from J, the junction retains 9 bases not matched to a gene. The CDR3 goes from the cysteine to the phenylalanine over 16 residues. The retained sequence is limited to the CDR3, 48 bases, with the frame set at the first base. The germline V gene yields SGHAT for CDR1 and FQNNGV for CDR2. This clonotype originated in a woman of 80 years or more with acute or convalescent COVID-19. Sample: peripheral blood. The V and J segments used are TRBV11-2 and TRBJ2-5; 14 bases in the junction line up with TRBD2. Here the CDR3 is given as CASGRLAGGRLETQYF. DNA sequence: TGTGCCAGCGGGAGACTAGCGGGGGGGCGGTTAGAGACCCAGTACTTC.